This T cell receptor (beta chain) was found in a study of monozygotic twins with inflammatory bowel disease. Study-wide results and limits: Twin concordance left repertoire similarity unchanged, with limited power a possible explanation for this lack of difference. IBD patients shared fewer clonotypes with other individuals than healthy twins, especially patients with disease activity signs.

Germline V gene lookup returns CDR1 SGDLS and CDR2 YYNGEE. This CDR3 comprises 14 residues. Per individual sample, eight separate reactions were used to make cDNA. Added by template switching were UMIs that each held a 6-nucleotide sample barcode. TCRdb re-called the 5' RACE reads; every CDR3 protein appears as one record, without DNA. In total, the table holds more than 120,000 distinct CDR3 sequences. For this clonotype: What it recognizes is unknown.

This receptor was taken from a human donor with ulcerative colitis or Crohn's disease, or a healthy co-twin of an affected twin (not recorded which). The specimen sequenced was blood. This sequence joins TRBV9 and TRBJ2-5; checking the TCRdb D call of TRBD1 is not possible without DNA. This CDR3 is CASSVPGQEETQYF.